One sample yielded the 22 T cell receptor beta chains listed below, sequenced in a study of PD-1 blockade in classical Hodgkin lymphoma (dated by TCRdb to 2020 to 2022). What the time point label conveys for this sample: cycle 2 day 1 (C2D1) of nivolumab. Relapse after autologous stem cell transplantation had occurred in all trial patients, and cohorts A, B and C were distinguished by prior brentuximab vedotin exposure. Preparation of the library involved the immunoSEQ multiplex PCR assay. In its TCRdb copy, this immuneACCESS table keeps in-frame sequences only and misses some clones. Where compared with another copy, unresolved V genes explain less than half of these, and the others have no known cause. Recorded for this sample are roughly 140,000 clones; about 78% of them occurred a single time. Jointly, the top ten make up roughly 8.4% of the sample. Sequenced here: peripheral blood mononuclear cells (PBMCs), sampled before the second cycle of nivolumab. The receptor source for this set is a human donor with classical Hodgkin lymphoma.

DNA for the CDR3: TGTGCCATCAGTGAGACTAGCGGGGATAATAATGAGCAGTTCTTC. Translating it yields CAISETSGDNNEQFF. The chain employs TRBV10-3 and TRBJ2-1, with 10 bases fitting TRBD2. The CDR3 contains 15 residues. Germline CDR1 reads ENHRY; CDR2 reads SYGVKD. With 2 bases clipped from V and 7 bases from J, the junction kept 5 bases outside the gene matches.

The chain couples TRBV4-1 to TRBJ1-4; no clear D. The CDR3 contains 15 residues. Deletions cut 1 base from V and 8 bases from J, with 14 bases between. In germline, CDR1 is MGHRA, CDR2 YSYEKL. The CDR3 protein is CASSQVGGGDEKLFF. The CDR3 DNA reads as TGCGCCAGCAGCCAAGTAGGCGGAGGCGACGAAAAACTGTTTTTT.

The J gene is TRBJ1-2, the V gene TRBV10-2; 7 positions match TRBD1. CDR1 WSHSY and CDR2 SAAADI come from the germline V gene. This CDR3 has 14 amino acids. V trimming: 4 bases; J trimming: 4 bases; junction bases outside the gene matches: 6. CDR3 DNA sequence: TGCGCCAGCAGTGCCGACAGGGAGACCTATGGCTACACCTTC. It yields the protein CASSADRETYGYTF.

The chain uses TRBV6-6 and TRBJ2-7; D not certain. CDR1 and CDR2 from the germline V gene are MNHNY and SVGAGI (reference sequence). The CDR3 is made up of 14 amino acids. Trimming stripped 6 bases from V and 3 bases from J, with 15 bases between. CDR3 region: CASSKAVRNYEQYF. As DNA, the CDR3 is TGTGCCAGCAGCAAGGCGGTAAGGAACTACGAGCAGTACTTC.

This clone was observed a handful of times. The CDR3 region has the DNA TGTGCCAGTCTCGGGACCTCATCGGGCCAGCCCCAGCATTTT. Translation: CASLGTSSGQPQHF. The chain combines TRBV28 with TRBJ1-5; perhaps TRBD1 as D (5 bases). Germline assignment: CDR1 MDHEN and CDR2 SYDVKM. The CDR3 is 14 amino acids. Trimming pared 9 bases from V and 7 bases from J, leaving 19 bases between. Full variable domain (missing parts from reference TRBV28 and TRBJ1-5): DVKVTQSSRYLVKRTGEKVFLECVQDMDHENMFWYRQDPGLGLRLIYFSYDVKMKEKGDIPEGYSVSREKKERFSLILESASTNQTSMYLCASLGTSSGQPQHFGDGTRLSIL.

The CDR3: CASSLGLRGYTF. The CDR3 nucleotides read TGTGCCAGCAGCTTAGGGTTGAGGGGCTACACCTTC. This rearrangement joins TRBV7-9 to TRBJ1-2; D gene uncertain. V dropped 1 base and J dropped 8 bases, with 8 bases sitting between them. The CDR3 loop spans 12 amino acids. Germline CDR1 reads SEHNR; CDR2 reads FQNEAQ (reference sequence).

The chain has TRBV23-1 and TRBJ2-7, with D perhaps TRBD2 (6 bases). TRBV23-1 is classed as an ORF, of uncertain function. This CDR3 contains 16 residues. The V end was cut by 0 bases, the J end by 3 bases, with 15 bases between. CDR3 sequence: CASSQSGGSLFYEQYF. The CDR3 DNA reads as TGCGCCAGCAGTCAATCTGGGGGGTCCCTTTTCTACGAGCAGTACTTC.

This clone was seen a handful of times. The chain carries TRBV9 and TRBJ2-2; D is possibly TRBD1 or TRBD2 (5 bases each). Germline values: CDR1 SGDLS, CDR2 YYNGEE. The CDR3 has 14 amino acids. The V end lost 0 bases, the J end lost 8 bases, and 11 bases lay between the germline ends. The chain's CDR3 is CASSVGDPKGELFF. The CDR3 DNA reads as TGTGCCAGCAGCGTAGGGGACCCCAAAGGGGAGCTGTTTTTT. Using reference TRBV9 and TRBJ2-2 for the parts outside the CDR3, the full variable domain is DSGVTQTPKHLITATGQRVTLRCSPRSGDLSVYWYQQSLDQGLQFLIQYYNGEERAKGNILERFSAQQFPDLHSELNLSSLELGDSALYFCASSVGDPKGELFFGEGSRLTVL.

This clone showed up just once. This chain links TRBV18 with TRBJ2-1, with 13 nucleotides matching TRBD2. V trimming: 0 bases; J trimming: 8 bases; junction bases outside the gene matches: 1. The length of the CDR3 is 15 residues. Germline-derived CDR1 and CDR2 are KGHSH and LQKENI. The CDR3, as DNA: TGTGCCAGCTCACCACCCGGACTAGCGGGAGATGAGCAGTTCTTC. Encoded protein: CASSPPGLAGDEQFF.

For this clone: Other DNA sequences within the sample encode an identical CDR3. The V gene is TRBV18, the J gene TRBJ2-6; no firm D call. CDR3 length: 14 amino acids. V shed 2 bases and J shed 1 base, with 3 bases lying between them. Germline lookup yields CDR1 KGHSH and CDR2 LQKENI. CDR3 nucleotides: TGTGCCAGCTCACCAGGGTCTGGGGCCAACGTCCTGACTTTC. It yields the protein CASSPGSGANVLTF.

The chain recombines TRBV9 with TRBJ1-6, with no clear D. The CDR3 covers 15 residues. Trimming stripped 0 bases from V and 11 bases from J, with 15 bases between. Germline assignment: CDR1 SGDLS and CDR2 YYNGEE. In DNA form, the CDR3 reads TGTGCCAGCAGCGTAGCCCAGCGGCCGGACGCACCCCTCCACTTT. Translating it yields CASSVAQRPDAPLHF.

The rearrangement uses TRBV5-1 and TRBJ1-6, with D unclear. Germline lookup yields CDR1 SGHRS and CDR2 YFSETQ. CDR3 size: 13 residues. V was cut by 4 bases and J by 6 bases, with 8 bases left in between. The CDR3 DNA is TGCGCCAGCAGCCCGGGCTCTAATTCACCCCTCCACTTT. This gives the protein CASSPGSNSPLHF.

The gene calls are TRBV10-3 and TRBJ2-7, with 7 nucleotides matching TRBD2. Germline assignment: CDR1 ENHRY and CDR2 SYGVKD. J lost 5 bases, V lost 8 bases, and 6 bases had no gene match. The CDR3 length is 12 residues. The DNA for the CDR3 is TGTGCCATCGGGGGGGTCGTGGACGAGCAGTACTTC. Translating it yields CAIGGVVDEQYF.

The chain combines TRBV18 with TRBJ1-4, with D perhaps matching TRBD1 (5 bases). V was cut by 3 bases and J by 4 bases, with 9 bases left in between. The germline V gene encodes CDR1 KGHSH and CDR2 LQKENI. The CDR3 consists of 14 residues. CDR3 sequence reads: CASSPGGVNEKLFF. The CDR3, as DNA: TGTGCCAGCTCACCTGGGGGAGTTAATGAAAAACTGTTTTTT.

This chain joins TRBV5-6 and TRBJ2-1, with 10 positions matching TRBD1. Germline V gene lookup returns CDR1 SGHDT and CDR2 YYEEEE. J was trimmed by 7 bases and V by 0 bases; bases with no gene match: 4. The CDR3 runs 15 residues. The CDR3 reads CASSLVGTGVNEQFF. CDR3 bases: TGTGCCAGCAGCTTGGTTGGGACAGGGGTAAATGAGCAGTTCTTC. Full variable domain (outside the CDR3, taken from reference TRBV5-6 and TRBJ2-1): DAGVTQSPTHLIKTRGQQVTLRCSPKSGHDTVSWYQQALGQGPQFIFQYYEEEERQRGNFPDRFSGHQFPNYSSELNVNALLLGDSALYLCASSLVGTGVNEQFFGPGTRLTVL.

V usage is TRBV6-5 and J usage is TRBJ2-7, with D unclear. The germline V and J ends were trimmed by 4 bases and 5 bases, with 6 bases remaining between them. CDR1 and CDR2 from the germline V gene are MNHEY and SVGAGI. The CDR3 is made up of 11 amino acids. In nucleotides, the CDR3 is TGTGCCAGCAGTTCGACGGACGAGCAGTACTTC. It specifies CASSSTDEQYF.

The chain couples TRBV4-1 to TRBJ2-7; D might be TRBD1 (5 bases). This CDR3 spans 15 amino acids. Trimming removed 0 bases from V and 3 bases from J, with 12 bases in between. In germline, CDR1 is MGHRA, CDR2 YSYEKL. The CDR3 sequence is CASSQEAGLNYEQYF. In DNA form, the CDR3 reads TGCGCCAGCAGCCAAGAGGCAGGGCTAAACTACGAGCAGTACTTC.

The chain employs TRBV29-1 and TRBJ2-2; 12 bases match TRBD2. The V and J ends lost 6 bases and 0 bases, in that order; junction bases with no gene match: 8. The CDR3 covers 17 residues. The germline V gene encodes CDR1 SQVTM and CDR2 ANQGSEA. The CDR3 loop reads CSVHPGLAGTNTGELFF. The CDR3 DNA is TGCAGCGTCCACCCAGGACTAGCGGGGACGAACACCGGGGAGCTGTTTTTT.

The genes are TRBV18 and TRBJ1-1, with 9 bases identical to TRBD1. This CDR3 spans 15 amino acids. Germline CDR1 is KGHSH and CDR2 is LQKENI. V was pared by 5 bases and J by 3 bases, with 7 bases of the junction left unmatched. The CDR3 sequence is CASSEGQGGYTEAFF. For the CDR3, the DNA is TGTGCCAGCTCAGAGGGACAGGGAGGTTACACTGAAGCTTTCTTT.

This rearrangement joins TRBV5-4 to TRBJ2-7; perhaps TRBD1 as D (6 bases). Germline CDR1 SGHNT, CDR2 YYREEE (reference sequence). V lost 4 bases to trimming and J lost 5 bases, with 19 bases between them. The CDR3 loop spans 15 amino acids. The CDR3 bases are TGTGCCAGCAGCGCCCCAGGGGCGGAGGCCCACGAGCAGTACTTC. It specifies CASSAPGAEAHEQYF.

The chain employs TRBV2 and TRBJ1-6, with a tentative D call TRBD1 (5 bases). Germline CDR1 and CDR2: SNHLY and FYNNEI. This CDR3 region has 14 residues. V was trimmed by 5 bases and J by 7 bases, leaving 12 bases between them. The chain's CDR3 is CASSQGRNNSPLHF. CDR3 bases: TGTGCCAGCAGTCAGGGACGGAACAATTCACCCCTCCACTTT.

The chain joins TRBV7-9 to TRBJ2-3; D might be TRBD1 (6 bases). Per germline, CDR1 SEHNR and CDR2 FQNEAQ (reference sequence). CDR3 length: 15 residues. The V gene lost 5 bases and the J gene lost 7 bases, with 19 bases spanning the gap. The CDR3 nucleotides are TGTGCCAGCAGCGATACAGGGTCCGACCCGAATACGCAGTATTTT. Its translation is CASSDTGSDPNTQYF.